This TCR beta chain was retrieved from a study of T cell responses to AZD1222 COVID-19 vaccine. Study-wide findings and caveats: In the spike-specific TCR repertoire, nearly half reportedly target unmutated variant regions.

To note about this clone: The antigen is unknown.

The ends lost 4 bases at V and 4 bases at J; junction bases unmatched: 7. This CDR3 comprises 17 residues. The germline V gene has CDR1 SGHNT and CDR2 YYREEE (reference sequence). Sequencing was performed with immunoSEQ multiplex PCR; in TCRdb, only in-frame clones are kept and a portion is missing. The sample consists of roughly 150,000 clones, approximately 90% of them appearing once. The origin of this receptor is an adult who had recovered from COVID-19. The rearrangement links TRBV5-4 to TRBJ2-2, with 13 nucleotides matching TRBD2. Sequencing used peripheral blood, obtained after recovery from COVID-19. The CDR3 spells CASSPLAGGFVTGELFF. As DNA, the CDR3 is TGTGCCAGCAGCCCACTAGCGGGGGGGTTTGTCACCGGGGAGCTGTTTTTT.